The 14 T cell receptor beta chains below were found in one sample sequenced in a study of T-cell reconstitution after alpha-beta-depleted transplantation in children. Unique molecular identifiers were used in preparing the TCRbeta library. MiXCR, applied by TCRdb to the PCR reads, yields one record per CDR3 protein. Of about 200,000 distinct CDR3 sequences in the sample, about 6.6% were seen once. The sequencing used PBMCs, collected before TCRalphabeta/CD19-depleted stem cell transplant. The source is a boy aged 2-15 years with acute lymphoblastic leukemia, due to receive a stem cell transplant.

This clonotype was detected ten times or more. The chain is built from TRBV5-6 and TRBJ2-2; TRBD2 is a possible D gene (5 bases). Trimming left V 10 bases short and J 5 bases short, with 9 bases between. The germline V gene encodes CDR1 SGHDT and CDR2 YYEEEE. The CDR3 is 11 amino acids. In DNA, the CDR3 is TGTGCCTCAGAGGGAACCGGGGAGCTGTTTTTT. Translation: CASEGTGELFF.

This clonotype was recorded many times. This chain links TRBV6-2 or TRBV6-3 with TRBJ2-1; D remains unclear. Germline assignment: CDR1 MNHEY and CDR2 SVGEGT. Trimming took off 2 bases at V and 7 bases at J, with 9 bases between the two ends. The length of the CDR3 is 13 residues. CDR3 in DNA: TGTGCCAGCAGTTACAGGTACGGGAATGAGCAGTTCTTC. This codes for CASSYRYGNEQFF.

V is TRBV7-2 and J is TRBJ2-7; possibly TRBD1 or TRBD2 for D (5 bases each). Between the trimmed V and J ends, which lost 3 bases and 6 bases, there was a span of 21 bases. Germline-derived CDR1 and CDR2 are SGHTA and FQGNSA. The CDR3 consists of 16 residues. CDR3 residues: CASSFREGPRDREQYF. The CDR3 coding sequence is TGTGCCAGCAGCTTTCGTGAAGGGCCGAGGGACCGCGAGCAGTACTTC.

This clonotype was picked up many times. V is TRBV4-2 and J is TRBJ2-3; D unresolved. The CDR3 sequence is 11 residues long. Deletions cut 0 bases from V and 9 bases from J, with 4 bases between. Germline-derived CDR1 and CDR2 are LGHNA and YNFKEQ. The CDR3, as DNA: TGTGCCAGCAGCCAAGAAGTGACGCAGTATTTT. The encoded protein is CASSQEVTQYF.

The chain uses TRBV20-1 and TRBJ2-1, with D tentatively TRBD2 (6 bases). V was shortened by 0 bases and J by 15 bases, with 18 bases between the two germline ends. From germline, CDR1 is DFQATT and CDR2 SNEGSKA (reference sequence). The CDR3 covers 13 residues. For the CDR3, the DNA is TGCAGTGCTAGAGATCTAGCGCACCCAATCTCGTTCTTC. Protein: CSARDLAHPISFF.

This rearrangement joins TRBV6-7 to TRBJ2-5; weak D call: TRBD2 (7 bases). TRBV6-7 is an ORF for which the function is uncertain. V was trimmed by 4 bases and J by 2 bases, leaving 29 bases between them. The CDR3 is 20 residues long. Here the CDR3 reads CASSLGDPRDLRGGQETQYF. The CDR3 DNA follows: TGTGCCAGCAGTTTGGGGGATCCACGGGACCTCAGGGGAGGGCAAGAGACCCAGTACTTC.

This clonotype has just one count. A single base separates this from a much larger clone, so it may be a read error. The chain joins TRBV4-3 to TRBJ2-2, with D possibly being TRBD1 or TRBD2 (7 bases each). This CDR3 has 12 amino acids. The germline gives CDR1 LGHNA, CDR2 YSLEER. Written as DNA, the CDR3 is TGCGCCAGCACCGACAGGGCGGGGGAGCAGTTTTTT. Its protein is CASTDRAGEQFF.

This clonotype was seen more than once but under ten times. This chain links TRBV28 with TRBJ2-7, with a weak D call TRBD2 (6 bases). Germline CDR1 is MDHEN and CDR2 is SYDVKM. CDR3 length equals 12 residues. V lost 9 bases and J lost 2, with 11 bases in between. CDR3 sequence: CASTGETYEQYF. The CDR3 DNA is TGTGCCAGTACGGGGGAAACCTACGAGCAGTACTTC.

This clonotype was seen a handful of times. The genes are TRBV27 and TRBJ2-6; 7 bases match TRBD1. Per the germline V gene, CDR1 is MNHEY and CDR2 is SMNVEV (reference sequence). The CDR3 has 17 amino acids. The trim removed 4 bases at V and 2 bases at J, leaving 8 bases unmatched. CDR3 residues: CASSSMTQGTGANVLTF. CDR3 coding DNA: TGTGCCAGCAGTTCGATGACACAGGGGACTGGGGCCAACGTCCTGACTTTC.

This clonotype has at least ten counts. The rearrangement joins TRBV2 to TRBJ2-7, with D maybe TRBD1 (6 bases). Per the germline V gene, CDR1 is SNHLY and CDR2 is FYNNEI. Trimming shortened V by 5 bases and J by 3 bases, and 17 bases separated the two germline ends. The CDR3 length is 15 residues. For the CDR3, the DNA is TGTGCCAGCAGTACCCCGGGACAAAAGATCTACGAGCAGTACTTC. Translation: CASSTPGQKIYEQYF.

The V call is TRBV20-1, the J call TRBJ2-7; D is possibly TRBD1 or TRBD2 (5 bases each). The CDR3 consists of 17 residues. Trimming cost V 5 bases and J 3 bases, with 26 bases left between them. The V gene's germline CDR1 is DFQATT and CDR2 SNEGSKA (reference sequence). This CDR3 reads CSAPKHRRDRISYEQYF. The CDR3 bases are TGCAGTGCTCCTAAACACCGTCGGGACCGGATCAGCTACGAGCAGTACTTC.

The chain carries TRBV20-1 and TRBJ1-5; 7 bases are a match to TRBD1. This CDR3 has 14 residues. Germline-derived CDR1 and CDR2 are DFQATT and SNEGSKA (reference sequence). With 6 bases clipped from V and 1 base from J, the junction kept 6 bases outside the gene matches. CDR3 bases: TGCAGTGCCCACAGGGGCGGGAGCAATCAGCCCCAGCATTTT. The encoded protein is CSAHRGGSNQPQHF.

This clonotype turned up a few times. J is TRBJ1-6 and V is TRBV28; 9 positions match TRBD1. Looked up from germline, CDR1 is MDHEN and CDR2 is SYDVKM. This CDR3 comprises 16 residues. After removal of 5 bases from V and 10 bases from J, the junction contained 12 bases not matched to a gene. CDR3 coding DNA: TGTGCCAGCAGTCCATCTAGAGGGACAGGGAGATCACCCCTCCACTTT. Its translation is CASSPSRGTGRSPLHF.

This clonotype was seen repeatedly, ten times or more. This chain joins TRBV27 and TRBJ2-1, with no clear D. The CDR3 is made up of 15 amino acids. The germline V and J ends were trimmed by 2 bases and 0 bases, with 8 bases remaining between them. The germline CDR1 and CDR2 sequences are MNHEY and SMNVEV (reference sequence). Here the CDR3 reads CASSLEVSSYNEQFF. CDR3 sequence (DNA): TGTGCCAGCAGTTTAGAGGTTAGCTCCTACAATGAGCAGTTCTTC.